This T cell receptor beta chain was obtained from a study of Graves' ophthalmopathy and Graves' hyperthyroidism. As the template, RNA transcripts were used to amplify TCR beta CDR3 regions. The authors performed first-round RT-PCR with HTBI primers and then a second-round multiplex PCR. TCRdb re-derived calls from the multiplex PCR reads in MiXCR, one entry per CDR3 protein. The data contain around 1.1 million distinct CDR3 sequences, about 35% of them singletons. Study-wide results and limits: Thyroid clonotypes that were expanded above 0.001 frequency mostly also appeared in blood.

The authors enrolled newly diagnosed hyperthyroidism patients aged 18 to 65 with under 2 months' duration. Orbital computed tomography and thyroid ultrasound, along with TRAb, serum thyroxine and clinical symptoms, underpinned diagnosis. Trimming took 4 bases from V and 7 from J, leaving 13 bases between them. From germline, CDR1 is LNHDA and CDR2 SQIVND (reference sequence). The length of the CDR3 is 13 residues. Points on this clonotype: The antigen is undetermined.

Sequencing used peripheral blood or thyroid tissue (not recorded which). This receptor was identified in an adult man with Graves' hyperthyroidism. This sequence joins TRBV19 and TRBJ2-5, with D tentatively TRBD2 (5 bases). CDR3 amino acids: CASSSGSEGTQYF. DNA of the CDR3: TGTGCCAGTAGTAGCGGGTCAGAAGGGACCCAGTACTTC.